These 18 T cell receptor beta chains share one sample of origin, sequenced in a study of T cell responses to AZD1222 COVID-19 vaccine. Measured with immunoSEQ multiplex PCR; TCRdb has only the in-frame clones, and not every one. The repertoire holds some 120,000 clones, with 70% to 85% as singletons. This specimen consisted of peripheral blood, obtained 28 days after the second AZD1222 dose. The source is an adult who received the AZD1222 COVID-19 vaccine.

In its sample, this clone was seen many times. The chain uses TRBV7-2 and TRBJ2-5, with D tentatively TRBD2 (6 bases). Germline CDR1 SGHTA, CDR2 FQGNSA. V lost 2 bases to trimming and J lost 1 base, with 14 bases between them. CDR3 length equals 16 residues. Here the CDR3 reads CASSLFWAGGQETQYF. The CDR3 DNA is TGTGCCAGCAGCTTATTCTGGGCCGGGGGCCAAGAGACCCAGTACTTC.

The chain recombines TRBV15 with TRBJ2-1, with D perhaps TRBD2 (5 bases). This CDR3 comprises 15 residues. The germline V gene has CDR1 LNHNV and CDR2 YYDKDF (reference sequence). The ends were cut back, 3 bases at V and 1 base at J, with 10 bases in the middle. Written as DNA, the CDR3 is TGTGCCACCAGCAGCGGACGGGGATCCTACAATGAGCAGTTCTTC. Its translation: CATSSGRGSYNEQFF.

A single count supports this clone. The chain uses TRBV6-2 or TRBV6-3 and TRBJ1-1; D unresolved. CDR1 and CDR2 from the germline V gene are MNHEY and SVGEGT. This CDR3 is 13 amino acids long. V was trimmed by 6 bases and J by 8 bases, leaving 16 bases between them. CDR3 sequence reads: CASSRDIPREAFF. The CDR3 DNA reads as TGTGCCAGCAGCCGAGACATACCCCGGGAAGCTTTCTTT.

The gene calls are TRBV6-5 and TRBJ1-2; D uncertain. The CDR3 totals 13 residues. CDR1 and CDR2 (germline): MNHEY, SVGAGI. V lost 4 bases and J lost 3, with 9 bases in between. CDR3 in amino acids: CASSLSSDYGYTF. In DNA form, the CDR3 reads TGTGCCAGCAGTTTAAGTTCGGACTATGGCTACACCTTC.

The chain couples TRBV15 to TRBJ1-6; D uncertain. The CDR3 has 16 amino acids. The V gene's germline CDR1 is LNHNV and CDR2 YYDKDF (reference sequence). The V end lost 0 bases, the J end lost 7 bases, and 13 bases lay between the germline ends. DNA for the CDR3: TGTGCCACCAGCAGAGATAACCGAGTGTCGAATTCACCCCTCCACTTT. Translating gives CATSRDNRVSNSPLHF. Looking up the rest from reference TRBV15 and TRBJ1-6 gives the full variable domain: DAMVIQNPRYQVTQFGKPVTLSCSQTLNHNVMYWYQQKSSQAPKLLFHYYDKDFNNEADTPDNFQSRRPNTSFCFLDIRSPGLGDTAMYLCATSRDNRVSNSPLHFGNGTRLTVT.

The V gene is TRBV6-1, the J gene TRBJ1-2, with 9 bases identical to TRBD1. The trim removed 5 bases at V and 5 bases at J, leaving 9 bases unmatched. The CDR3 consists of 15 residues. The germline CDR1 and CDR2 sequences are MNHNS and SASEGT. The CDR3 nucleotides read TGTGCCAGCAGTTCCGCACAGGGGGCGCCGTATGGCTACACCTTC. Translated, it gives CASSSAQGAPYGYTF.

The CDR3 DNA follows: TGCAGCGGGGAAAGACAGGGGGGAACTGAAGCTTTCTTT. Translating gives CSGERQGGTEAFF. This chain connects TRBV29-1 to TRBJ1-1; TRBD1 agrees at 9 bases. Unmatched junction bases numbered 8, after V lost 7 bases and J lost 5 bases. The CDR3 spans 13 residues. Germline loops: CDR1 SQVTM, CDR2 ANQGSEA.

In its sample, this clone was seen once. CDR3 bases: TGTGCCAGCAGCTTATCGGCTGGAAACACCATATATTTT. Its translation: CASSLSAGNTIYF. The chain employs TRBV7-9 and TRBJ1-3; D remains ambiguous. This CDR3 contains 13 residues. V was trimmed by 2 bases and J by 2 bases, leaving 4 bases between them. Germline CDR1 is SEHNR and CDR2 is FQNEAQ (reference sequence).

The chain employs TRBV29-1 and TRBJ1-2, with TRBD1 matching 8 bases. J gave up 7 bases and V 8 bases, and 18 bases lay outside the gene matches. This CDR3 has 15 residues. The V gene's germline CDR1 is SQVTM and CDR2 ANQGSEA. CDR3 in DNA: TGCAGCATATTGGGTCCCAGGGCAGGGGGCGGTGGCTACACCTTC. Its translation: CSILGPRAGGGGYTF.

The chain carries TRBV28 and TRBJ2-7; 8 bases align to TRBD1. After removal of 6 bases from V and 5 bases from J, the junction contained 12 bases not matched to a gene. CDR1 MDHEN and CDR2 SYDVKM come from the germline V gene. The CDR3 is 15 amino acids. In DNA form, the CDR3 reads TGTGCCAGCAGATCACAGGGGGGTCTTTCGAACGAGCAGTACTTC. Protein sequence: CASRSQGGLSNEQYF.

The chain carries TRBV19 and TRBJ1-1; TRBD1 agrees at 8 bases. Germline trimming cut 3 bases from V and 2 bases from J; bases unmatched to any gene: 11. The CDR3 loop spans 17 amino acids. CDR1 and CDR2 from the germline V gene are LNHDA and SQIVND (reference sequence). CDR3 bases: TGTGCCAGTAGTATCCCCCGGCAGGGGGCCCGAAACACTGAAGCTTTCTTT. Amino acid sequence: CASSIPRQGARNTEAFF.

This rearrangement joins TRBV6-5 to TRBJ1-1; D perhaps matches TRBD1 (5 bases). V was pared by 8 bases and J by 4 bases, with 11 bases between. CDR1 and CDR2 from the germline V gene are MNHEY and SVGAGI. This CDR3 is built from 12 residues. As DNA, the CDR3 is TGTGCCAGCGGCCCAGGGATCACTGAAGCTTTCTTT. Amino acid sequence: CASGPGITEAFF.

The gene calls are TRBV2 and TRBJ1-5; maybe TRBD1 (5 bases). Per the germline V gene, CDR1 is SNHLY and CDR2 is FYNNEI. Trimming took off 4 bases at V and 3 bases at J, with 13 bases between the two ends. The CDR3 contains 15 residues. The CDR3 here is CASSGQNRNNQPQHF. For the CDR3, the DNA is TGTGCCAGCAGTGGTCAGAACAGGAACAATCAGCCCCAGCATTTT.

V and J are TRBV28 and TRBJ1-2, with D perhaps matching TRBD1 (6 bases). Between the trimmed V and J ends, which lost 4 bases and 10 bases, there was a span of 19 bases. The CDR3 is 14 amino acids. Germline loops: CDR1 MDHEN, CDR2 SYDVKM. CDR3 nucleotides: TGTGCCAGCAGTTCCCCATGGGGGGCCTCACCCTACACCTTC. Encoded protein: CASSSPWGASPYTF.

The DNA of the CDR3 is TGTGCCAGCAGCTCATATCCCACAGATACGCAGTATTTT. Its translation is CASSSYPTDTQYF. J is TRBJ2-3 and V is TRBV7-2; no reliable D call. Germline CDR1 and CDR2: SGHTA and FQGNSA. Deletions cut 4 bases from V and 2 bases from J, with 7 bases between. The CDR3 length is 13 residues.

The rearrangement uses TRBV5-1 and TRBJ1-2; 12 bases are shared with TRBD1. The germline V gene has CDR1 SGHRS and CDR2 YFSETQ. With V trimmed by 2 bases and J by 6 bases, 8 bases remained unmatched. The CDR3 length is 16 residues. The chain's CDR3 is CASSLYAGQGADGYTF. CDR3 in DNA: TGCGCCAGCAGCTTATATGCGGGACAGGGGGCGGATGGCTACACCTTC.

The J gene is TRBJ2-7, the V gene TRBV2; TRBD1 matches 8 bases. The CDR3 loop spans 13 amino acids. The junction had 4 bases not matched to a gene; V was cut back by 6 bases and J by 3 bases. Looked up from germline, CDR1 is SNHLY and CDR2 is FYNNEI. CDR3 sequence reads: CASSDGQGYEQYF. The CDR3 DNA follows: TGTGCCAGCAGCGACGGACAGGGCTACGAGCAGTACTTC.

This clone was seen once. The rearrangement joins TRBV23-1 to TRBJ1-2, with D possibly TRBD1 on 5 matching bases. TRBV23-1 is classed as an ORF, of uncertain function. This CDR3 has 12 amino acids. The V gene lost 4 bases and the J gene lost 8 bases, with 11 bases spanning the gap. The DNA for the CDR3 is TGCGCCAGCAGTCGTGACAGTAAAGGCTACACCTTC. This gives the protein CASSRDSKGYTF.